The T cell receptor (beta chain) described here comes from a study of T cells after yellow fever vaccination. The CDR3 contains 14 residues. Trimming removed 6 bases from V and 3 bases from J, with 15 bases in between. CDR1 is DFQATT, CDR2 SNEGSKA, per germline (reference sequence). MiXCR was run by TCRdb on the 5' RACE reads, yielding one entry per CDR3 protein. The sample lists about 120,000 distinct CDR3 sequences, around 6.7% occurring once. Notes on the study in general: There was a small share of clonotypes that showed up in both the CD4 and CD8 compartments. Researchers cautioned that FACS-sorted repertoires could harbor abundant clonotypes contaminating from the bulk population.

This clonotype was observed at least ten times. Its target is unknown. The input for sequencing was CD4+ T cells sorted from PBMCs, taken approximately 47 days after the first yellow fever vaccination. The rearrangement uses TRBV20-1 and TRBJ2-4, with D maybe TRBD2 (5 bases). The clonotype originates from a man aged 18 to 30 who received the YFV17D yellow fever vaccine. The CDR3 is CSAADPGSKNIQYF. The CDR3, as DNA: TGCAGTGCCGCCGACCCGGGGAGCAAAAACATTCAGTACTTC.